Shown below are 12 T cell receptor beta chains from a single sample sequenced in a study of early T cells in non-severe SARS-CoV-2 infection. One entry per CDR3 protein, called by TCRdb with MiXCR from the 5' RACE reads. Among some 40,000 distinct CDR3 sequences listed, approximately 7.9% were seen once. Source: whole blood, taken at baseline. The receptors were gathered from an adult who was a healthcare worker with PCR-confirmed SARS-CoV-2 infection or an uninfected control (not recorded which).

The sample holds many counts of this clonotype. This chain uses TRBV4-3 with TRBJ2-6; D not certain. Germline V CDR1 and CDR2: LGHNA, YSLEER. V gave up 4 bases and J gave up 0 bases, with 1 base separating them. The CDR3 length is 13 residues. Here the CDR3 reads CASSPSGANVLTF. CDR3 sequence (DNA): TGCGCCAGCAGCCCCTCTGGGGCCAACGTCCTGACTTTC.

This rearrangement joins TRBV10-1 to TRBJ2-7, with TRBD1 matching 11 bases. The CDR3 extends over 13 amino acids. Germline V gives CDR1 WNHNN, CDR2 SYGVQD (reference sequence). After removal of 5 bases from V and 4 bases from J, the junction contained 1 base not matched to a gene. The CDR3 coding sequence is TGCGCCAGCAGTCGGGACAGGGGGTACGAGCAGTACTTC. It yields the protein CASSRDRGYEQYF.

This clonotype was counted only a few times. The rearrangement links TRBV5-4 to TRBJ2-2, with 8 bases identical to TRBD1. Unmatched junction bases numbered 10, after V lost 4 bases and J lost 5 bases. Germline V lookup: CDR1 SGHNT, CDR2 YYREEE (reference sequence). CDR3 size: 16 residues. CDR3 amino acids: CASSHAGQGFTGELFF. In DNA, the CDR3 is TGTGCCAGCAGCCACGCCGGACAGGGTTTTACCGGGGAGCTGTTTTTT.

CDR3 protein: CASSPTRWVAHGYTF. DNA for the CDR3: TGTGCCAGCAGCCCCACGAGATGGGTGGCGCATGGCTACACCTTC. The V and J genes are TRBV6-6 and TRBJ1-2; D remains ambiguous. Germline V CDR1 and CDR2: MNHNY, SVGAGI (reference sequence). V gave up 6 bases and J gave up 6 bases, with 20 bases separating them. The CDR3 contains 15 residues.

This clonotype was seen repeatedly, ten times or more. This sequence joins TRBV7-6 and TRBJ2-3; 8 nucleotides agree with TRBD2. The CDR3 is 16 residues long. Germline V gene lookup returns CDR1 SGHVS and CDR2 FNYEAQ. The trim removed 3 bases at V and 2 bases at J, leaving 7 bases unmatched. The CDR3 spells CASSFFSGNPTDTQYF. The CDR3 DNA reads as TGTGCCAGCAGCTTTTTTAGCGGGAACCCCACAGATACGCAGTATTTT.

This clonotype was counted many times. The chain carries TRBV6-1 and TRBJ2-5; 12 nucleotides line up with TRBD2. CDR1 and CDR2 from the germline V gene are MNHNS and SASEGT. The CDR3 is made up of 15 amino acids. J gave up 1 base and V 6 bases, and 3 bases lay outside the gene matches. CDR3 region: CASSRLAGAQETQYF. Here the CDR3 DNA reads TGTGCCAGCAGCCGACTAGCGGGGGCCCAAGAGACCCAGTACTTC.

This rearrangement joins TRBV12-3 or TRBV12-4 to TRBJ2-3; 10 nucleotides align to TRBD2. CDR3 length: 16 amino acids. The V segment lost 3 bases and the J segment 2 bases; nucleotides outside the gene matches: 5. In DNA, the CDR3 is TGTGCCAGCAGTTTCGCCGGACTAGCGGTCACAGATACGCAGTATTTT. Translated, it gives CASSFAGLAVTDTQYF.

This clonotype occurred many times. This rearrangement joins TRBV20-1 to TRBJ2-7; D is ambiguous. The ends were cut back, 1 base at V and 5 bases at J, with 18 bases in the middle. The length of the CDR3 is 15 residues. Germline CDR1 reads DFQATT; CDR2 reads SNEGSKA (reference sequence). The CDR3 reads CSARGDREAVNEQYF. The CDR3 DNA reads as TGCAGTGCTAGAGGGGATAGGGAAGCCGTGAACGAGCAGTACTTC.

In this sample, this clonotype turned up once. J is TRBJ2-7 and V is TRBV5-1, with 7 positions matching TRBD1. J lost 1 base, V lost 2 bases, and 6 bases had no gene match. From germline, CDR1 is SGHRS and CDR2 YFSETQ. The CDR3 has 15 residues. CDR3 in amino acids: CASSFSTGSSYEQYF. In nucleotides, the CDR3 is TGCGCCAGCAGCTTTTCGACAGGGAGTTCCTACGAGCAGTACTTC. Full variable domain (rest looked up from reference TRBV5-1 and TRBJ2-7): KAGVTQTPRYLIKTRGQQVTLSCSPISGHRSVSWYQQTPGQGLQFLFEYFSETQRNKGNFPGRFSGRQFSNSRSEMNVSTLELGDSALYLCASSFSTGSSYEQYFGPGTRLTVT.

The table lists this clonotype with many counts. V and J are TRBV7-9 and TRBJ2-6; D is perhaps TRBD1 (6 bases). Trimming took 5 bases from V and 4 from J, leaving 12 bases between them. Looked up from germline, CDR1 is SEHNR and CDR2 is FQNEAQ (reference sequence). This CDR3 has 15 residues. The DNA for the CDR3 is TGTGCCAGCAGCCAACAGGGTACCGGGGCCAACGTCCTGACTTTC. Residues: CASSQQGTGANVLTF.

The gene calls are TRBV3-1 and TRBJ1-1; 7 positions agree with TRBD1. The V gene's germline CDR1 is LGHDT and CDR2 YNNKEL (reference sequence). Trimming cost V 10 bases and J 4 bases; bases outside gene matches: 6. The CDR3 extends over 12 amino acids. CDR3 amino acids: CATYSGGTEAFF. CDR3 in DNA: TGTGCCACATATTCAGGGGGCACTGAAGCTTTCTTT. The variable domain in full, with the rest retrieved from reference TRBV3-1 and TRBJ1-1, is DTAVSQTPKYLVTQMGNDKSIKCEQNLGHDTMYWYKQDSKKFLKIMFSYNNKELIINETVPNRFSPKSPDKAHLNLHINSLELGDSAVYFCATYSGGTEAFFGQGTRLTVV.

In DNA form, the CDR3 reads TGCGCCAGCAGCTTGAACGGACAGGGAGTGGAAGCTTTCTTT. Protein product: CASSLNGQGVEAFF. The chain recombines TRBV5-1 with TRBJ1-1; 8 bases map to TRBD1. The CDR3 sequence is 14 residues long. The V gene's germline CDR1 is SGHRS and CDR2 YFSETQ. Unmatched junction bases numbered 7, after V lost 1 base and J lost 8 bases.